Below, 16 T cell receptor beta chains from the same sample are listed, as sequenced in a study of T cells after yellow fever vaccination. TCRdb reprocessed the 5' RACE reads with MiXCR, giving one entry per CDR3 protein. The table records about 130,000 distinct CDR3 sequences, more than 7.5% of them present only once. The sequencing used CD8+ T cells sorted from PBMCs, collected on the day of the yellow fever booster vaccination. Source of these receptors: a young man who received the YFV17D yellow fever vaccine.

The chain combines TRBV4-3 with TRBJ1-1; no firm D call. The CDR3 is 14 amino acids. Germline assignment: CDR1 LGHNA and CDR2 YSLEER. The germline V and J ends were trimmed by 1 base and 3 bases, with 9 bases remaining between them. The CDR3 coding sequence is TGCGCCAGCAGCCAAGTTACGGGGTACACTGAAGCTTTCTTT. Translated, it gives CASSQVTGYTEAFF.

This clonotype was picked up a small number of times. The rearrangement uses TRBV5-5 and TRBJ2-7; D may correspond to TRBD1 or TRBD2 (5 bases each). The V and J ends lost 1 base and 2 bases respectively, with 10 bases between them. CDR3 length: 14 residues. Per germline, CDR1 SGHKS and CDR2 YYEKEE (reference sequence). The CDR3 sequence is CASSLLTGPYEQYF. CDR3 nucleotide sequence: TGTGCCAGCAGCTTGCTGACGGGACCCTACGAGCAGTACTTC.

This chain links TRBV6-2 or TRBV6-3 with TRBJ2-3, with D perhaps matching TRBD1 (6 bases). The CDR3 loop spans 13 amino acids. Trimming stripped 0 bases from V and 5 bases from J, with 6 bases between. In germline, CDR1 is MNHEY, CDR2 SVGEGT. CDR3 DNA sequence: TGTGCCAGCAGTTACTCGACAGGAGATACGCAGTATTTT. Protein product: CASSYSTGDTQYF.

This clonotype showed up just a few times. This chain joins TRBV27 and TRBJ1-4; D possibly corresponds to TRBD1 (5 bases). This CDR3 contains 17 residues. Germline lookup yields CDR1 MNHEY and CDR2 SMNVEV (reference sequence). Trimming cost V 4 bases and J 8 bases, with 23 bases left between them. CDR3 in amino acids: CASSSNRGRPIGEKLFF. Here the CDR3 DNA reads TGTGCCAGCAGTTCAAACCGGGGCAGACCTATCGGAGAAAAACTGTTTTTT.

This clonotype was observed a handful of times. This sequence joins TRBV12-3 or TRBV12-4 and TRBJ1-2, with D maybe TRBD1 (6 bases). V lost 8 bases and J lost 7, with 14 bases in between. This CDR3 has 12 residues. CDR3 residues: CASVGQLGGYTF. The CDR3 DNA sequence: TGTGCCAGCGTCGGACAGCTCGGTGGCTACACCTTC.

V gene TRBV20-1 combines with J gene TRBJ2-7, with TRBD2 as a possible D gene (7 bases). Germline-derived CDR1 and CDR2 are DFQATT and SNEGSKA (reference sequence). Trimming shortened V by 0 bases and J by 2 bases, and 14 bases separated the two germline ends. This CDR3 is built from 15 residues. CDR3 in amino acids: CSARDKAGAAYEQYV. DNA for the CDR3: TGCAGTGCTAGAGATAAGGCGGGGGCCGCCTACGAGCAGTACGTC.

This clonotype has more than one count but fewer than ten. The chain has TRBV4-3 and TRBJ2-2, with D maybe TRBD2 (6 bases). The germline gives CDR1 LGHNA, CDR2 YSLEER. The CDR3 loop spans 16 amino acids. Trimming left V 4 bases short and J 3 bases short, with 15 bases between. The CDR3 DNA is TGCGCCAGCAGCCCGTATCTGGCGGGGCACACCGGGGAGCTGTTTTTT. This translates into CASSPYLAGHTGELFF.

The chain has TRBV6-5 and TRBJ1-2; 8 nucleotides match TRBD1. J was trimmed by 8 bases and V by 2 bases; bases with no gene match: 7. This CDR3 comprises 14 residues. Germline loops: CDR1 MNHEY, CDR2 SVGAGI. CDR3 residues: CASSYQGARGGYTF. DNA for the CDR3: TGTGCCAGCAGTTACCAGGGGGCGAGGGGAGGCTACACCTTC.

CDR3 nucleotides: TGTGCCAGCAGCTCGGGGACGGCGGATGAAGCTTTCTTT. It yields the protein CASSSGTADEAFF. The chain is built from TRBV7-3 and TRBJ1-1; TRBD1 is a possible D gene (5 bases). This CDR3 comprises 13 residues. V gave up 4 bases and J gave up 7 bases, with 13 bases separating them. Looked up from germline, CDR1 is SGHTA and CDR2 is FQGTGA.

DNA for the CDR3: TGTGCCAGCAGCCAGCCGGGGTCTGGCTATGGCTACACCTTC. Translation gives CASSQPGSGYGYTF. The rearrangement links TRBV7-2 to TRBJ1-2; no clear D. The CDR3 loop spans 14 amino acids. Germline V gives CDR1 SGHTA, CDR2 FQGNSA. V was pared by 5 bases and J by 4 bases, with 14 bases between.

This clonotype turned up a few times. CDR3 region: CASSFLSVGRIAEAFF. The CDR3 bases are TGTGCCAGCAGCTTTCTATCGGTTGGCCGGATCGCTGAAGCTTTCTTT. The chain carries TRBV7-9 and TRBJ1-1; D unclear. V was pared by 3 bases and J by 6 bases, with 20 bases between. CDR3 size: 16 residues. Germline assignment: CDR1 SEHNR and CDR2 FQNEAQ (reference sequence).

This clonotype has a count of ten or more. The chain has TRBV24-1 and TRBJ2-2; 7 bases line up with TRBD2. Germline V gene data show CDR1 as KGHDR and CDR2 as SFDVKD. The ends lost 2 bases at V and 2 bases at J; junction bases unmatched: 4. CDR3 size: 16 residues. CDR3 coding DNA: TGTGCCACCAGTGATTCAGCGGGGACTAACACCGGGGAGCTGTTTTTT. Protein: CATSDSAGTNTGELFF.

This clonotype was seen only a few times. The V gene is TRBV28, the J gene TRBJ2-5, with D possibly matching TRBD2 (6 bases). The ends were cut back, 2 bases at V and 5 bases at J, with 12 bases in the middle. The CDR3 loop spans 14 amino acids. CDR1 is MDHEN and CDR2 is SYDVKM in the germline V gene. CDR3 amino acids: CASSLREDQETQYF. As DNA, the CDR3 is TGTGCCAGCAGTTTAAGGGAGGATCAGGAGACCCAGTACTTC.

Only a few counts were recorded for this clonotype. The chain has TRBV4-3 and TRBJ1-5; maybe TRBD1 (6 bases). The germline V and J ends were trimmed by 0 bases and 2 bases, with 11 bases remaining between them. Germline loops: CDR1 LGHNA, CDR2 YSLEER. The CDR3 totals 16 residues. As DNA, the CDR3 is TGCGCCAGCAGCCAAGATACGTCAGGGGGCAATCAGCCCCAGCATTTT. As protein: CASSQDTSGGNQPQHF.

The chain is built from TRBV20-1 and TRBJ2-7, with 7 bases lining up with TRBD1. Germline V gene sequence: CDR1 DFQATT, CDR2 SNEGSKA (reference sequence). The CDR3 is 15 amino acids. The trim removed 0 bases at V and 4 bases at J, leaving 9 bases unmatched. In nucleotides, the CDR3 is TGCAGTGCTAGAGATACCACAGGGGCGTGGTACGAGCAGTACTTC. Encoded protein: CSARDTTGAWYEQYF.

This clonotype showed up many times. The chain is built from TRBV28 and TRBJ1-4; unclear D gene. The V gene's germline CDR1 is MDHEN and CDR2 SYDVKM. The CDR3 runs 14 residues. The germline V and J ends were trimmed by 3 bases and 8 bases, with 13 bases remaining between them. The CDR3 DNA follows: TGTGCCAGCAGTTTTCGTCAGGAGGTCGAAAAACTGTTTTTT. Translated: CASSFRQEVEKLFF.